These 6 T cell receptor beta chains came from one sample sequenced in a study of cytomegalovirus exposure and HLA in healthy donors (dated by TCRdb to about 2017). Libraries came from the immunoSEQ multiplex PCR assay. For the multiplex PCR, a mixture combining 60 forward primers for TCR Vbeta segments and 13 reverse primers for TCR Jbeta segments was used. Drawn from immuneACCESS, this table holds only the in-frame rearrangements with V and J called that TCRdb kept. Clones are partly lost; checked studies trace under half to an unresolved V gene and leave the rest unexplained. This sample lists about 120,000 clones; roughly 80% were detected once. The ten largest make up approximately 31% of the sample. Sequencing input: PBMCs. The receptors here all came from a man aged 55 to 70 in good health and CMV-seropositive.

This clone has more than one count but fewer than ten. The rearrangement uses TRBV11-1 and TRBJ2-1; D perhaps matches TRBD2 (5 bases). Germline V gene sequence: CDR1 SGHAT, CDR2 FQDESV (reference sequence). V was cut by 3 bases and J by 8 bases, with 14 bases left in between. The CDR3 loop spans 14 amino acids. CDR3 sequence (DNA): TGTGCCAGCAGCTTTGTTCGTGGAGGCGATGAGCAGTTCTTC. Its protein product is CASSFVRGGDEQFF.

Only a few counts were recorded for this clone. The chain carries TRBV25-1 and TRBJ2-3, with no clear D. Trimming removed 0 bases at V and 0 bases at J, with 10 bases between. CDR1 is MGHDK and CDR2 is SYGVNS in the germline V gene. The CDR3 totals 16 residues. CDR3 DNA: TGTGCCAGCAGTGAATATCGGTCGCGCAGCACAGATACGCAGTATTTT. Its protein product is CASSEYRSRSTDTQYF.

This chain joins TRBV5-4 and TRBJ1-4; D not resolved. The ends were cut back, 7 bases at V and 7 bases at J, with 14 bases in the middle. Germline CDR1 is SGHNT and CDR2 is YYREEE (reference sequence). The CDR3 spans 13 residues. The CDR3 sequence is CASGSGMGEKLFF. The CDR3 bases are TGTGCCAGCGGATCCGGGATGGGTGAAAAACTGTTTTTT.

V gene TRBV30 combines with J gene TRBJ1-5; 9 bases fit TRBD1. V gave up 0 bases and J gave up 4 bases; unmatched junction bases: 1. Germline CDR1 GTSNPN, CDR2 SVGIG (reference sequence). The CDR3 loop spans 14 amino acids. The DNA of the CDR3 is TGTGCCTGGAGTGTACAGGGGGCTAATCAGCCCCAGCATTTT. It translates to CAWSVQGANQPQHF.

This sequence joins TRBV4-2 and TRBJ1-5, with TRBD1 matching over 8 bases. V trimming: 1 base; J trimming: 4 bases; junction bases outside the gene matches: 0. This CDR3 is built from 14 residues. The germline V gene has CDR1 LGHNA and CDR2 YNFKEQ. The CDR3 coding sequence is TGTGCCAGCAGCCAAGGACAGGGGAATCAGCCCCAGCATTTT. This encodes CASSQGQGNQPQHF.

The CDR3 region is CASSLTGLNQPQHF. The CDR3 region has the DNA TGCGCCAGCAGTTTAACAGGGCTAAATCAGCCCCAGCATTTT. The chain uses TRBV5-1 and TRBJ1-5; D possibly corresponds to TRBD1 (6 bases). This CDR3 spans 14 amino acids. V was shortened by 5 bases and J by 4 bases, with 13 bases between the two germline ends. Germline assignment: CDR1 SGHRS and CDR2 YFSETQ.